This TCR beta chain was identified in a study of PD-1 blockade in classical Hodgkin lymphoma. The method was immunoSEQ multiplex PCR; TCRdb's version includes in-frame clones alone and lacks a portion of them. This table holds some 16,000 clones, around four fifths found once. Concerning this clone itself: Antigen: not known.

This CDR3 has 12 amino acids. V gave up 5 bases and J gave up 8 bases; unmatched junction bases: 5. Germline V gives CDR1 MNHEY, CDR2 SVGAGI. Findings and caveats of the study: Anyone who began nivolumab under 1 year after ASCT was excluded. Relapsed/refractory patients reportedly had lower baseline diversity than newly diagnosed patients.

Time point of the sample: cycle 4 day 1 (C4D1), after less than seven weeks of nivolumab. All patients relapsed after autologous stem cell transplantation, and brentuximab vedotin exposure varied. This receptor was identified in a human donor with classical Hodgkin lymphoma. This sequence joins TRBV6-5 and TRBJ1-2; 7 nucleotides match TRBD1. The starting material was peripheral blood mononuclear cells (PBMCs), obtained before the fourth cycle of nivolumab. This CDR3 reads CASSTTGEGYTF. For the CDR3, the DNA is TGTGCCAGCAGTACCACAGGGGAGGGCTACACCTTC.